This paragraph reports one T cell receptor (beta chain). The data are from a study of blood T cell repertoires in COVID-19. On the study more broadly: The United States, Italy and Spain were the sources of the acute and convalescent COVID-19 samples. Sources were T cells, B-cell-depleted T cells, or PBMCs; the material itself was cDNA or gDNA.

In the authors' workflow: Reference gene primer amplification gave estimated nucleated cell counts. Assay: immunoSEQ multiplex PCR; the TCRdb copy retains only in-frame clones and omits some. For V, J and clone size, that table is used; D and trimming come from the DNA. Altogether 55,000 to 70,000 clones are present, roughly nine tenths being singletons, with the ten largest covering around 20%. The CDR3 is 15 residues long. Trimming took 4 bases from V and 5 from J; bases not matched to a gene: 6. CDR1 is MGHRA and CDR2 is YSYEKL in the germline V gene. The chain employs TRBV4-1 and TRBJ1-4, with 8 nucleotides matching TRBD1. The sequenced sample was peripheral blood. The receptor's source is an elderly woman with COVID-19, enrolled during active disease. The CDR3 DNA reads TGCGCCAGCAGCCGGCAGGGGGCGGGGAATGAAAAACTGTTTTTT. This sequence encodes CASSRQGAGNEKLFF.